Listed below are T cell receptor beta chains from one sample, sequenced in a study of shared clonotypes between healthy human individuals. Clones were sequenced by immunoSEQ multiplex PCR, and TCRdb holds only the in-frame ones, with some missing. The sample lists about 1 million clones; approximately 80% were seen once. The sample taken for sequencing was memory CD4+ T cells from PBMCs. The receptors here all came from a man younger than 35 in good health. Some clones in this sample may be carry-over from other donors' samples. CDR3s include the opening cysteine and the closing phenylalanine or tryptophan. D genes are given only for firm matches. Clone size is stated in some rows and not others, as once, few, many or a class when expanded.

j_call,d_call,clone_size,v_call,cdr3_aa,cdr3_nt
TRBJ1-1,TRBD1,-,TRBV28,CASSLGGTAGKAFF,TGTGCCAGCAGTTTGGGCGGGACAGCGGGGAAAGCTTTCTTT
TRBJ2-7,-,once,TRBV5-1,CASSLGQAAYEQYF,TGCGCCAGCAGCTTGGGACAGGCAGCCTACGAGCAGTACTTC
TRBJ1-2,-,-,TRBV7-2,CASSLDGLNYGYTF,TGTGCCAGCAGCTTAGATGGTTTGAACTATGGCTACACCTTC
TRBJ2-4,-,-,TRBV27,CASSARIRDIQYF,TGTGCCAGCAGTGCCCGAATACGGGACATTCAGTACTTC
TRBJ1-5,TRBD1,many,TRBV5-1,CASSLTGGSQPQHF,TGCGCCAGCAGCTTAACAGGGGGTAGTCAGCCCCAGCATTTT
TRBJ2-7,TRBD2,-,TRBV27,CASSLDRGLATEQYF,TGTGCCAGCAGTTTAGATCGGGGACTAGCTACCGAGCAGTACTTC
TRBJ1-2,-,-,TRBV21-1,CATPGPTNGYGYTF,TGTGCCACTCCGGGCCCAACAAACGGATATGGCTACACCTTC
TRBJ2-7,-,few,TRBV9,CASSVGDRIYEQYF,TGTGCCAGCAGCGTAGGAGACCGTATCTACGAGCAGTACTTC
TRBJ1-1,-,-,TRBV28,CASSLSGAVAEAFF,TGTGCCAGCAGTTTATCAGGGGCAGTCGCTGAAGCTTTCTTT
TRBJ2-7,-,-,TRBV5-6,CASSLERAGLTF,TGTGCCAGCAGCTTAGAGAGGGCGGGACTCACCTTC
TRBJ2-3,TRBD2,-,TRBV29-1,CSALAGDRTDTQYF,TGCAGCGCCTTAGCGGGAGATCGAACAGATACGCAGTATTTT
TRBJ2-1,-,-,TRBV27,CASSLFGDPYNEQFF,TGTGCCAGCAGTTTATTTGGTGACCCCTACAATGAGCAGTTCTTC
TRBJ2-7,-,-,TRBV4-1,CASSLGVTSSYEQYF,TGCGCCAGCAGCCTCGGGGTTACTAGCTCCTACGAGCAGTACTTC
TRBJ2-7,-,-,TRBV6-1,CASNYRAYEQYF,TGTGCCAGCAATTACCGAGCCTACGAGCAGTACTTC
TRBJ2-7,TRBD1,-,TRBV29-1,CSVLPGQGTYEQYF,TGCAGCGTGCTACCGGGACAGGGTACCTACGAGCAGTACTTC
TRBJ2-7,-,-,TRBV7-2,CASSLVGYEQYF,TGTGCCAGCAGCTTAGTGGGGTACGAGCAGTACTTC
TRBJ1-4,-,-,TRBV29-1,CSVLLFEGQANEKLFF,TGCAGCGTTCTTCTTTTTGAGGGCCAGGCTAATGAAAAACTGTTTTTT
TRBJ2-7,-,-,TRBV28,CASSFSPLYEQYF,TGTGCCAGCAGTTTTTCTCCACTGTACGAGCAGTACTTC
TRBJ1-2,-,-,TRBV2,CASSESDGGYTF,TGTGCCAGCAGTGAGTCTGATGGTGGCTACACCTTC
TRBJ1-4,-,-,TRBV9,CASSVGRVGDEKLFF,TGTGCCAGCAGCGTAGGCAGGGTTGGCGATGAAAAACTGTTTTTT
TRBJ2-1,-,once,TRBV21-1,CASSGTTFFNEQFF,TGTGCCAGCAGCGGGACTACCTTTTTCAATGAGCAGTTCTTC
TRBJ2-1,-,-,TRBV2,CASSEGSGRYNEQFF,TGTGCCAGCAGTGAAGGTAGCGGCCGCTACAATGAGCAGTTCTTC
TRBJ2-2,TRBD2,-,TRBV7-3,CASSLIGTSGRNTGELFF,TGTGCCAGCAGCTTAATAGGGACTAGCGGGAGGAACACCGGGGAGCTGTTTTTT
TRBJ2-7,-,once,TRBV6-6,CASSPALRSSYEQYF,TGTGCCAGCAGCCCCGCCTTGCGTAGCTCCTACGAGCAGTACTTC
TRBJ2-1,TRBD2,-,TRBV27,CASSLTSSGLADEQFF,TGTGCCAGCAGTTTAACCTCCTCCGGACTAGCTGATGAGCAGTTCTTC
TRBJ1-2,-,-,TRBV27,CASSPSGFYGYTF,TGTGCCAGCAGTCCATCTGGGTTCTATGGCTACACCTTC
TRBJ2-3,-,once,TRBV7-2,CASSLDGIPTDTQYF,TGTGCCAGCAGCTTAGATGGGATCCCCACAGATACGCAGTATTTT
TRBJ1-4,TRBD1,-,TRBV14,CASSQKRDRIGKLFF,TGTGCCAGCAGCCAAAAGAGGGACAGGATTGGAAAACTGTTTTTT
TRBJ1-5,-,once,TRBV18,CASSPGRDQPQHF,TGTGCCAGCTCACCGGGCCGTGATCAGCCCCAGCATTTT
TRBJ1-4,TRBD1,-,TRBV6-1,CASSENTDREHEKLFF,TGTGCCAGCAGTGAAAATACGGACAGGGAGCATGAAAAACTGTTTTTT
TRBJ2-7,TRBD1,-,TRBV28,CASRAGTGLSYEQYF,TGTGCCAGCAGGGCCGGGACAGGGTTGTCCTACGAGCAGTACTTC
TRBJ1-5,-,-,TRBV29-1,CSARASVGNQPQHF,TGCAGCGCCCGCGCAAGTGTAGGCAATCAGCCCCAGCATTTT
TRBJ1-5,TRBD1,-,TRBV28,CASSIVGQVKFSNQPQHF,TGTGCCAGCAGTATAGTAGGACAGGTAAAATTTAGCAATCAGCCCCAGCATTTT
TRBJ2-3,-,-,TRBV5-6,CASSLYGATSTDTQYF,TGTGCCAGCAGCTTATACGGAGCTACTAGCACAGATACGCAGTATTTT
TRBJ2-7,-,-,TRBV2,CASRRPSADYEQYF,TGTGCCAGCAGACGTCCCAGCGCAGACTACGAGCAGTACTTC
TRBJ1-1,-,-,TRBV28,CASSTPLRTVKAFF,TGTGCCAGCAGCACTCCATTGAGAACAGTTAAAGCTTTCTTT
TRBJ1-1,-,-,TRBV7-9,CASSSRNGGGTEAFF,TGTGCCAGCAGCTCGAGGAATGGAGGGGGCACTGAAGCTTTCTTT
TRBJ2-3,TRBD2,once,TRBV11-2,CASSLDRGSGVQYF,TGTGCCAGCAGCTTAGATCGCGGTAGCGGGGTGCAGTATTTT
TRBJ1-2,-,-,TRBV28,CASSLANREGYGYTF,TGTGCCAGCAGTCTAGCAAACAGGGAGGGTTATGGCTACACCTTC
TRBJ1-5,-,-,TRBV19,CASSMAAGRLNQPQHF,TGTGCCAGTAGTATGGCCGCGGGCAGACTCAATCAGCCCCAGCATTTT
TRBJ2-1,TRBD2,once,TRBV2,CASSESLAGGKGEQFF,TGTGCCAGCAGTGAAAGTCTAGCGGGAGGCAAGGGTGAGCAGTTCTTC
TRBJ2-2,-,-,TRBV9,CASSRVAGELFF,TGTGCCAGCAGCAGGGTGGCCGGGGAGCTGTTTTTT